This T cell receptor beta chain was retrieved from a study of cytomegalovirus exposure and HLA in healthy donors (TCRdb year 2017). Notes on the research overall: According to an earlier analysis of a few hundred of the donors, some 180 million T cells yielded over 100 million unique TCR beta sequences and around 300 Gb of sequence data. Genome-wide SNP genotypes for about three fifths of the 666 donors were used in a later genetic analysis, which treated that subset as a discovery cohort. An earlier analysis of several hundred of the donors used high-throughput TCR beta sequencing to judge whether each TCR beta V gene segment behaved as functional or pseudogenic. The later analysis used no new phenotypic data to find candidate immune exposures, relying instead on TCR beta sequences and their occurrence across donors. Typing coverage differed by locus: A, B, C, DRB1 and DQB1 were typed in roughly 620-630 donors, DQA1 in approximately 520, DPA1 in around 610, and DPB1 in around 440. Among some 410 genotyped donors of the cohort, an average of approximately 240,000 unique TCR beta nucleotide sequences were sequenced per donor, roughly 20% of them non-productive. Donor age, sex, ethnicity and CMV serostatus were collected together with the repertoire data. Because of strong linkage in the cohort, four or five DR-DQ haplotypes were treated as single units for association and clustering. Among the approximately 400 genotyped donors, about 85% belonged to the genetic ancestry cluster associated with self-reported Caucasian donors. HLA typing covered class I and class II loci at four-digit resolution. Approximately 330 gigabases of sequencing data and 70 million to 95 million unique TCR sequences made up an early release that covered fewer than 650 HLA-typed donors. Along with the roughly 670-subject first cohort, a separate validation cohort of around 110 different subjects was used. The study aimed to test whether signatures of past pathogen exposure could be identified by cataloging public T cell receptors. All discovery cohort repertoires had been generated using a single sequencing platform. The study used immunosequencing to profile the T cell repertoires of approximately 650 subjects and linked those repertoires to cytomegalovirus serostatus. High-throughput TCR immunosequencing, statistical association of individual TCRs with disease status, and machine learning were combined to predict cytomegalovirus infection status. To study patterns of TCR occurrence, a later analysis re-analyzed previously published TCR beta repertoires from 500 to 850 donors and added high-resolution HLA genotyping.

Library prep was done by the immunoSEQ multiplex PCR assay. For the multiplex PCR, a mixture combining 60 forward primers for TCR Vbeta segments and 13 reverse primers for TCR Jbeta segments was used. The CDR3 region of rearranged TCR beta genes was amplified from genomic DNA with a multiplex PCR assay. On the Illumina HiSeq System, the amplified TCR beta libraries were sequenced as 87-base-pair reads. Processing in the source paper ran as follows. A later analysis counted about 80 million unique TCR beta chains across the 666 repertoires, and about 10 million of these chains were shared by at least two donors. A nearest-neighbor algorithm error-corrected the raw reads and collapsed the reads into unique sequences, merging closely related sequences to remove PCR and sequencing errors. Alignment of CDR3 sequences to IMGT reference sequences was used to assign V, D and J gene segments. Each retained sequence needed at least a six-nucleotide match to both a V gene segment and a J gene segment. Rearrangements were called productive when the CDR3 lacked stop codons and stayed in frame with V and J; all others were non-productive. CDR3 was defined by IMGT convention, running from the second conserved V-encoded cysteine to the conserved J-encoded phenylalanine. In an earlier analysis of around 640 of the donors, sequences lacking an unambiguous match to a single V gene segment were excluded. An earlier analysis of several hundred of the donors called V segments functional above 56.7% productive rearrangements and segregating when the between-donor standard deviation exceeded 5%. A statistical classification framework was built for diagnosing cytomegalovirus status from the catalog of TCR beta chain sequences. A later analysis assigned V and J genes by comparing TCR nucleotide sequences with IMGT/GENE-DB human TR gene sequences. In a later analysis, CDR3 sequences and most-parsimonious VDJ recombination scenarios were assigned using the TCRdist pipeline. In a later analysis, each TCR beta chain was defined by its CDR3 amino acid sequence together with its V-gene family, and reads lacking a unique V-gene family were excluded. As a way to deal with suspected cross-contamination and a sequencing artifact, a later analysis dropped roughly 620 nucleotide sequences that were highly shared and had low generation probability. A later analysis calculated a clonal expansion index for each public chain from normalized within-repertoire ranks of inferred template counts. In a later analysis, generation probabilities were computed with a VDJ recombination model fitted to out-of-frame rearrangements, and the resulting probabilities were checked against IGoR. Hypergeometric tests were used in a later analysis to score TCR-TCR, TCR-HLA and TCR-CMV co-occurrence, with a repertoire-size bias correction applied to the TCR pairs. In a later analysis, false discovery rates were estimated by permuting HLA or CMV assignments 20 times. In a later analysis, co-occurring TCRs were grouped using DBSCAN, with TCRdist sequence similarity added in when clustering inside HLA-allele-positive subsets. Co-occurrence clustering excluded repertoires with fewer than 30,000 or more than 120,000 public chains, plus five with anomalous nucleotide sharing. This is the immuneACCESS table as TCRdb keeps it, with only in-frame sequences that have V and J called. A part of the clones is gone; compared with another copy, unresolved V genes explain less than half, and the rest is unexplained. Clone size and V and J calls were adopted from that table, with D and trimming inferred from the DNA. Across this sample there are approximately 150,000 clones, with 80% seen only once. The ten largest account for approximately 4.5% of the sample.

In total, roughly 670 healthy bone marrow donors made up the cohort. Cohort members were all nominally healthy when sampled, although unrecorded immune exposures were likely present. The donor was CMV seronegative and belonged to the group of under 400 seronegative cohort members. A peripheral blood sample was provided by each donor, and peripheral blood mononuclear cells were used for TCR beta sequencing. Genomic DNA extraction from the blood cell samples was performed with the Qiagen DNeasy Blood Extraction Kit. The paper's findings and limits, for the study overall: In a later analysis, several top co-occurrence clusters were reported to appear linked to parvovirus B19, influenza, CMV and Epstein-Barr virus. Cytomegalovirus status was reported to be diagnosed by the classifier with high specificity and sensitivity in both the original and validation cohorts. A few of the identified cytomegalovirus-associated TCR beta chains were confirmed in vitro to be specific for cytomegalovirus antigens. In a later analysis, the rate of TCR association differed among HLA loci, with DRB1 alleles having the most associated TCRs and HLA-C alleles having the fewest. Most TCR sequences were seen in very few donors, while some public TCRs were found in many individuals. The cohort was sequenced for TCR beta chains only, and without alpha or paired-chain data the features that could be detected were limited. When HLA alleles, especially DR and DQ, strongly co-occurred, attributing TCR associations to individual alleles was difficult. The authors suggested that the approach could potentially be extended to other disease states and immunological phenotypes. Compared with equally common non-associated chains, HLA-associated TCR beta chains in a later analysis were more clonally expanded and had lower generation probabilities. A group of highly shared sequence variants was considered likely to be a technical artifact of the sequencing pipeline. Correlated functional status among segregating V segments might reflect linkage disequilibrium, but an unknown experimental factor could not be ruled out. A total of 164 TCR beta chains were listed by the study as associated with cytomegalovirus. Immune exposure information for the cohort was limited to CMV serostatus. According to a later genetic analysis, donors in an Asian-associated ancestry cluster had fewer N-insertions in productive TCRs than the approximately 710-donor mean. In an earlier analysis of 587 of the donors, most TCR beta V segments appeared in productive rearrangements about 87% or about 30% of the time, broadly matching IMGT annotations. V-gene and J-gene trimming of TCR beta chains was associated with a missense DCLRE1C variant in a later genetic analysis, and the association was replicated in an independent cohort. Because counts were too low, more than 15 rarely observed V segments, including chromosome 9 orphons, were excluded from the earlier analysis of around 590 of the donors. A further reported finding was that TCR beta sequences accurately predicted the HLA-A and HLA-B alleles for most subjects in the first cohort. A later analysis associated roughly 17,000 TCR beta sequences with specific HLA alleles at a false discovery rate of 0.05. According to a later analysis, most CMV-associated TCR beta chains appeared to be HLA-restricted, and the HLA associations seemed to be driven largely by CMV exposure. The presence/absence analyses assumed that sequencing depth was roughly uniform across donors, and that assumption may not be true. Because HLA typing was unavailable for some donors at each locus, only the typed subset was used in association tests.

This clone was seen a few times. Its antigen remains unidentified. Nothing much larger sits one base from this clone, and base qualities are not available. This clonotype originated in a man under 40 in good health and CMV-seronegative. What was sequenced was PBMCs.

The DNA is as follows: TGTGCCAGCAGCCTGGGACAGTTGAACACCGGGGAGCTGTTTTTT. This yields the protein CASSLGQLNTGELFF. Recombination linked TRBV7-3 to TRBJ2-2; the junction holds 7 bases that match TRBD1. The germline V gene yields SGHTA for CDR1 and FQGTGA for CDR2. V is cut back by 5 bases and J by 1 base, with 4 bases in the junction unmatched. There are 15 amino acids in the CDR3, from cysteine to phenylalanine inclusive. This entry keeps only the CDR3 DNA: 45 bases, framed from base 1.